This T cell receptor (beta chain) was sequenced during a study of OX40 agonist ivuxolimab in advanced cancers. Turning to the overall study: Ivuxolimab, which targeted the costimulatory receptor OX40 (CD134), was an agonistic, fully human IgG2 monoclonal antibody. Intravenous ivuxolimab was administered to patients every 2 weeks at six dose levels: 0.01, 0.1, 0.3, 1.5, 3 and 10 mg/kg. Of the approximately 54 dose-escalation patients, hepatocellular carcinoma was present in about 19, melanoma in roughly 15, renal cell carcinoma in 9 and head and neck cancer in 9. In the dose-escalation cohort, around four fifths of patients were male, and the mean age was approximately 60 years, with a range of 23 to 79. Prior anti-PD-1, anti-PD-L1 or anti-CTLA-4 therapy was permitted, and checkpoint inhibitors had been received by under 50% of dose-escalation patients. Partial responses occurred in three dose-escalation patients: two with cutaneous melanoma and one with hepatocellular carcinoma. The purpose of peripheral TCRbeta sequencing was to test whether ivuxolimab changed TCR sequence diversity and led to clonal T-cell expansion. The paper reports the monotherapy dose-escalation portion (N = 52 patients) of the phase I ivuxolimab trial.

To sequence the TCRbeta CDR3 region, genomic DNA was isolated from the sorted cells. The immunoSEQ Assay was used to sequence the TCRbeta CDR3 regions. TCRdb obtained this table from immuneACCESS and retained in-frame rearrangements with V and J assigned. These tables miss some clones; where compared with another copy, unresolved V genes account for less than half of the shortfall, and the remainder is unexplained. This sample holds approximately 96,000 clones; less than 95% were observed only once. Under 2% of the sample is taken by the ten largest. The trial excluded patients who had a history of autoimmune disease or who were on systemic immunosuppression. In every dose cohort, peripheral blood was drawn for TCR sequencing at baseline, cycle 4 day 1, and cycle 7 day 1. Samples were obtained from an open-label, multicenter, first-in-human phase I dose-escalation trial of ivuxolimab. Adults with locally advanced or metastatic melanoma, renal cell carcinoma, hepatocellular carcinoma or head and neck squamous cell carcinoma were enrolled in the trial. Before TCR sequencing, CD4+ T cells and CD8+ T cells were sorted from peripheral blood as separate populations.

General conclusions and limits of the study: After ivuxolimab, CD8+ T cells had more expanded clones than CD4+ T cells on average. The antigen specificity of the clonally expanded peripheral T cells was not determined. In the 0.1-3.0 mg/kg groups, partial responders had among the lowest normalized peripheral clonal expansion, particularly in CD8+ T cells. At doses of 0.1 to 3.0 mg/kg, clonal expansion of both CD4+ and CD8+ blood T cells was observed from baseline to week 6. Low levels of normalized T-cell clonal expansion were also seen in some nonresponding patients.

The CDR3 runs 13 residues from the cysteine to the phenylalanine. The retained sequence is limited to the CDR3, 39 bases, with the frame set at the first base. CDR1 and CDR2, per the germline V gene (reference sequence), are SEHNR and FQNEAQ. The trim is 1 base for V and 5 bases for J, with a gap of 9 bases between the germline ends. This clone was counted once. Which antigen it targets is not known. Base qualities were left out, and no much larger clone turns up one base away. This sequence was found in an adult with an advanced solid tumor such as melanoma, head and neck, liver or kidney cancer. The chain joins TRBV7-9 to TRBJ2-7; the D gene is perhaps TRBD1, from 6 matching bases. Sequenced here: CD4+ or CD8+ T cells sorted from blood, sampled in a trial of the OX40 agonist ivuxolimab. The CDR3 has the sequence CASSLDRAHEQYF. The sequence in DNA is TGTGCCAGCAGCTTAGACAGGGCCCACGAGCAGTACTTC. Here the CDR3 is joined to the reference TRBV7-9 and TRBJ2-7 genes, and the full variable domain is: DTGVSQNPRHKITKRGQNVTFRCDPISEHNRLYWYRQTLGQGPEFLTYFQNEAQLEKSRLLSDRFSAERPKGSFSTLEIQRTEQGDSAMYLCASSLDRAHEQYFGPGTRLTVT.